These 25 T cell receptor beta chains share one sample of origin, sequenced in a study of CD8 T cells in ankylosing spondylitis (TCRdb year 2017). What the research found in general, with its limitations: Blood from ankylosing spondylitis patients appeared to be characterized by a TCR beta motif composed of eight or nine highly homologous amino acid variants.

Library prep was done by 5' RACE. For sequencing, an Illumina HiSeq 2500 was employed. TCRdb trimmed public reads at Q25 via fastp, called clones via MiXCR and kept in-frame beta chains. Here each entry gathers all rows of one CDR3 protein and keeps the most common genes and DNA. The sample has approximately 150,000 distinct CDR3 sequences on record, approximately 17% of them singletons. The ten largest account for approximately 30% of the sample. What these receptors recognize is not known. Sequenced sample: blood, either unsorted or a sorted T cell fraction (not recorded which). All receptors derive from a male donor with ankylosing spondylitis.

The chain employs TRBV24-1 and TRBJ1-5; D might be TRBD1 (5 bases). The CDR3 contains 13 residues. CDR1 and CDR2 (germline): KGHDR, SFDVKD. V was cut by 4 bases and J by 6 bases, with 9 bases left in between. The CDR3 DNA reads TGTGCCACCAGTGACAGGGACGGTCAGCCCCAGCATTTT. It specifies CATSDRDGQPQHF.

V gene TRBV5-1 combines with J gene TRBJ2-7, with TRBD1 matching over 11 bases. This CDR3 has 13 amino acids. The V gene's germline CDR1 is SGHRS and CDR2 YFSETQ. V lost 3 bases to trimming and J lost 7 bases; unmatched junction nucleotides: 3. CDR3 coding DNA: TGCGCCAGCAGCTCGGACAGGGGGCTTGAGCAGTACTTC. It specifies CASSSDRGLEQYF. The complete variable domain, with remaining parts taken from reference TRBV5-1 and TRBJ2-7, reads KAGVTQTPRYLIKTRGQQVTLSCSPISGHRSVSWYQQTPGQGLQFLFEYFSETQRNKGNFPGRFSGRQFSNSRSEMNVSTLELGDSALYLCASSSDRGLEQYFGPGTRLTVT.

This clonotype was recorded a few times. V is TRBV12-3 or TRBV12-4 and J is TRBJ2-7; either TRBD1 or TRBD2 may fit D (6 bases each). V dropped 3 bases and J dropped 5 bases, with 32 bases sitting between them. This CDR3 contains 20 residues. CDR3 coding DNA: TGTGCCAGCAGTTTCATATTAGCGGACGGGACAACCCGGAGTGAGAACGAGCAGTACTTC. It is translated as CASSFILADGTTRSENEQYF.

J is TRBJ2-5 and V is TRBV6-1; a weak D match, TRBD1 (6 bases). The germline V and J ends were trimmed by 5 bases and 7 bases, with 14 bases remaining between them. Germline CDR1 and CDR2: MNHNS and SASEGT. The CDR3 loop spans 13 amino acids. The DNA of the CDR3 is TGTGCCAGCAGTCCAGGACAGCCGGGGACCCAGTACTTC. Protein product: CASSPGQPGTQYF.

Only a few counts were recorded for this clonotype. The chain recombines TRBV9 with TRBJ2-7, with a possible D match to TRBD2 (5 bases). The germline V and J ends were trimmed by 0 bases and 6 bases, with 10 bases remaining between them. The length of the CDR3 is 13 residues. Germline CDR1 SGDLS, CDR2 YYNGEE. Written as DNA, the CDR3 is TGTGCCAGCAGCGTAGTTTCCACTAGCGAGCAGTACTTC. Residues: CASSVVSTSEQYF.

The DNA of the CDR3 is TGTGCCAGCAGCCCCCTCCTCAGTTTTGGCAACTCCTACAATGAGCAGTTCTTC. It yields the protein CASSPLLSFGNSYNEQFF. This chain connects TRBV11-2 to TRBJ2-1; no definite D call. V was trimmed by 5 bases and J by 0 bases, leaving 20 bases between them. The CDR3 is 18 amino acids. Germline V gene data show CDR1 as SGHAT and CDR2 as FQNNGV.

This clonotype was observed a handful of times. The V gene is TRBV4-1, the J gene TRBJ2-5, with 11 bases identical to TRBD2. This CDR3 has 16 amino acids. The J segment lost 4 bases and the V segment lost 5 bases, leaving 9 bases of the junction unmatched. CDR1 is MGHRA, CDR2 YSYEKL, per germline. The CDR3 DNA sequence: TGCGCCAGCAGCTATACCCGGGGGACTAGCGGAGAGACCCAGTACTTC. Protein: CASSYTRGTSGETQYF.

At least ten counts were recorded for this clonotype. The chain links TRBV12-3 or TRBV12-4 to TRBJ2-2; 7 bases line up with TRBD2. This CDR3 is built from 15 residues. Trimming at V came to 3 bases and at J to 4 bases, leaving 5 bases not matched to a gene. CDR3 coding DNA: TGTGCCAGCAGTTTGTTTAGGGAGGGCACCGGGGAGCTGTTTTTT. The encoded protein is CASSLFREGTGELFF.

This clonotype was seen ten or more times. The chain employs TRBV11-2 and TRBJ2-1; 7 bases agree with TRBD1. J lost 11 bases, V lost 5 bases, and 15 bases had no gene match. The CDR3 is 15 amino acids. Germline loops: CDR1 SGHAT, CDR2 FQNNGV. The CDR3 region has the DNA TGTGCCAGCAGCCCGGACAGGAACGCGAGAGGGAAGCAGTTCTTC. Protein sequence: CASSPDRNARGKQFF. Full variable domain (missing parts from reference TRBV11-2 and TRBJ2-1): EAGVAQSPRYKIIEKRQSVAFWCNPISGHATLYWYQQILGQGPKLLIQFQNNGVVDDSQLPKDRFSAERLKGVDSTLKIQPAKLEDSAVYLCASSPDRNARGKQFFGPGTRLTVL.

The chain links TRBV7-9 to TRBJ2-7; 7 nucleotides agree with TRBD1. Trimming removed 5 bases from V and 3 bases from J; junction bases left unmatched: 10. This CDR3 has 15 residues. Germline CDR1 is SEHNR and CDR2 is FQNEAQ (reference sequence). The CDR3 region is CASSARDGTDYEQYF. The CDR3, as DNA: TGTGCCAGCAGCGCTCGTGACGGGACAGACTACGAGCAGTACTTC.

The CDR3, as DNA: TGTGCCAGCAGCCAGACTAGGGAAAAACCCTACGAGCAGTACTTC. It encodes CASSQTREKPYEQYF. The chain uses TRBV12-3 or TRBV12-4 and TRBJ2-7; TRBD2 might be the D (6 bases). V was trimmed by 6 bases and J by 2 bases, leaving 17 bases between them. The CDR3 runs 15 residues.

The chain is built from TRBV6-2 or TRBV6-3 and TRBJ1-2; tentatively, D is TRBD1 (5 bases). V shed 6 bases and J shed 2 bases, with 13 bases lying between them. The CDR3 spans 14 residues. Germline V gene sequence: CDR1 MNHEY, CDR2 SVGEGT. CDR3 amino acids: CASRGGAKNYGYTF. DNA for the CDR3: TGTGCCAGCAGAGGAGGGGCGAAGAACTATGGCTACACCTTC.

This clonotype appeared many times. This rearrangement joins TRBV3-1 to TRBJ2-1; a possible D gene is TRBD2 (7 bases). CDR1 and CDR2 (germline): LGHDT, YNNKEL (reference sequence). This CDR3 is 16 amino acids long. V was trimmed by 1 base and J by 10 bases, leaving 20 bases between them. This chain's CDR3 is CASSQVSSGKTGEQFF. The DNA for the CDR3 is TGTGCCAGCAGCCAAGTCTCCAGCGGGAAAACAGGGGAGCAGTTCTTC.

This sequence joins TRBV7-9 and TRBJ2-7, with 11 bases aligning to TRBD1. This CDR3 spans 14 amino acids. The germline gives CDR1 SEHNR, CDR2 FQNEAQ (reference sequence). The trim removed 5 bases at V and 7 bases at J, leaving 7 bases unmatched. The CDR3 spells CASSQGQGAREQYF. CDR3 in DNA: TGTGCCAGCAGCCAAGGACAGGGGGCGCGTGAGCAGTACTTC. The full variable domain, with the rest looked up from reference TRBV7-9 and TRBJ2-7, is DTGVSQNPRHKITKRGQNVTFRCDPISEHNRLYWYRQTLGQGPEFLTYFQNEAQLEKSRLLSDRFSAERPKGSFSTLEIQRTEQGDSAMYLCASSQGQGAREQYFGPGTRLTVT.

The chain uses TRBV2 and TRBJ2-1, with a weak D call TRBD1 (6 bases). The CDR3 extends over 13 amino acids. Trimming took off 7 bases at V and 8 bases at J, with 15 bases between the two ends. Germline loops: CDR1 SNHLY, CDR2 FYNNEI. CDR3 in DNA: TGTGCCAGCAAATGGCAGGGGTTCGATGAGCAGTTCTTC. The encoded protein is CASKWQGFDEQFF.

This clonotype was counted between two and nine times. This chain uses TRBV2 with TRBJ2-1, with D tentatively TRBD1 (6 bases). CDR1 is SNHLY and CDR2 is FYNNEI in the germline V gene. The length of the CDR3 is 13 residues. V lost 8 bases, J lost 3 bases, and 11 bases lay in between. The CDR3 region is CASGGLFYNEQFF. The DNA for the CDR3 is TGTGCCAGCGGGGGCCTTTTCTACAATGAGCAGTTCTTC.

This clonotype was seen many times. This chain's CDR3 is CASRFSGGEQYF. The CDR3 DNA is TGTGCCAGCAGATTTAGCGGGGGCGAGCAGTACTTC. V usage is TRBV12-3 or TRBV12-4 and J usage is TRBJ2-7; 9 bases align to TRBD2. This CDR3 is built from 12 residues. J gave up 6 bases and V 6 bases, and 3 bases lay outside the gene matches.

DNA for the CDR3: TGTGCCAGCAGTGACGGTCGATTCTCCTACGAGCAGTACTTC. It is translated as CASSDGRFSYEQYF. The chain combines TRBV25-1 with TRBJ2-7, with unresolved D. V gave up 3 bases and J gave up 0 bases, with 9 bases separating them. Per the germline V gene, CDR1 is MGHDK and CDR2 is SYGVNS. This CDR3 comprises 14 residues.

This clonotype occurred a few times. The chain has TRBV5-6 and TRBJ1-2, with D maybe TRBD1 (6 bases). Trimming stripped 4 bases from V and 0 bases from J, with 16 bases between. Germline lookup yields CDR1 SGHDT and CDR2 YYEEEE. The CDR3 runs 16 residues. The CDR3 reads CASSVNPGHPNYGYTF. CDR3 nucleotide sequence: TGTGCCAGCAGCGTGAACCCGGGACACCCTAACTATGGCTACACCTTC.

This clonotype was seen a handful of times. The gene calls are TRBV11-2 and TRBJ1-6; D gene uncertain. The CDR3 is 16 amino acids. Germline V gene lookup returns CDR1 SGHAT and CDR2 FQNNGV. V lost 5 bases and J 5 bases, leaving 16 bases between the germline ends. DNA of the CDR3: TGTGCCAGCAGCCCTACCCCCGAGTTCGATAATTCACCCCTCCACTTT. This gives the protein CASSPTPEFDNSPLHF.

A word on this clonotype: Here the CDR3 omits its conserved ending phenylalanine or tryptophan, so a read error is the likely source. The genes are TRBV27 and TRBJ1-1; no reliable D call. The V and J ends lost 4 bases and 0 bases respectively, with 9 bases between them. The CDR3 is 14 residues long. Germline V gene data show CDR1 as MNHEY and CDR2 as SMNVEV (reference sequence). The CDR3 DNA reads as TGTGCCAGCAGTTGGGCCAAGATGAACACTGAAGCTTTCCTT. It yields the protein CASSWAKMNTEAFL.

This clonotype showed up many times. The chain is built from TRBV12-3 or TRBV12-4 and TRBJ1-1; 8 bases line up with TRBD1. This CDR3 contains 15 residues. V lost 3 bases and J lost 7; bases outside the gene matches: 10. As DNA, the CDR3 is TGTGCCAGCAGTTTTAATATCCCTGGACAGGGTGAAGCTTTCTTT. Translation: CASSFNIPGQGEAFF.

This rearrangement joins TRBV27 to TRBJ2-6, with a possible D match to TRBD2 (5 bases). CDR1 is MNHEY, CDR2 SMNVEV, per germline (reference sequence). With 8 bases removed from V and 2 bases from J, the gap between germline ends came to 19 bases. The CDR3 consists of 17 residues. The CDR3 is CASAPEGGSTGANVLTF. CDR3 sequence (DNA): TGTGCCAGCGCACCTGAAGGAGGTTCTACTGGGGCCAACGTCCTGACTTTC.

This clonotype has only a few counts. V gene TRBV6-2 or TRBV6-3 combines with J gene TRBJ2-5; D is unresolved. The ends were cut back, 2 bases at V and 5 bases at J, with 9 bases in the middle. CDR1 and CDR2 (germline): MNHEY, SVGEGT. The CDR3 covers 13 residues. The CDR3 region has the DNA TGTGCCAGCAGTTACACAGACTTGGAGACCCAGTACTTC. Protein: CASSYTDLETQYF.

J is TRBJ1-4 and V is TRBV5-1; no clear D. Germline assignment: CDR1 SGHRS and CDR2 YFSETQ. CDR3 length: 15 amino acids. V lost 4 bases, J lost 4 bases, and 14 bases lay in between. CDR3 DNA: TGCGCCAGCAGCATCCGTGGACTGGTTAATGAAAAACTGTTTTTT. Encoded protein: CASSIRGLVNEKLFF.